This T cell receptor beta chain comes out of a study of Graves' ophthalmopathy and Graves' hyperthyroidism. This clonotype was counted at least ten times. RNA served as the template for amplifying TCR beta CDR3 regions. HTBI primers were employed in first-round RT-PCR, then a second-round multiplex PCR followed. A single record per CDR3 protein comes from TCRdb applying MiXCR to the multiplex PCR reads. In the table there are 400,000 to 450,000 distinct CDR3 sequences, approximately 21% of which are singletons. With 6 bases clipped from V and 1 base from J, the junction kept 8 bases outside the gene matches. This CDR3 contains 15 residues.

J is TRBJ1-1 and V is TRBV12-3 or TRBV12-4; 7 bases agree with TRBD1. This receptor was obtained from a woman aged 18-29 years with stable Graves' hyperthyroidism. The specimen was peripheral blood. DNA of the CDR3: TGTGCCAGCAGGCTTCGACAGGGCCCGAACACTGAAGCTTTCTTT. As protein: CASRLRQGPNTEAFF.